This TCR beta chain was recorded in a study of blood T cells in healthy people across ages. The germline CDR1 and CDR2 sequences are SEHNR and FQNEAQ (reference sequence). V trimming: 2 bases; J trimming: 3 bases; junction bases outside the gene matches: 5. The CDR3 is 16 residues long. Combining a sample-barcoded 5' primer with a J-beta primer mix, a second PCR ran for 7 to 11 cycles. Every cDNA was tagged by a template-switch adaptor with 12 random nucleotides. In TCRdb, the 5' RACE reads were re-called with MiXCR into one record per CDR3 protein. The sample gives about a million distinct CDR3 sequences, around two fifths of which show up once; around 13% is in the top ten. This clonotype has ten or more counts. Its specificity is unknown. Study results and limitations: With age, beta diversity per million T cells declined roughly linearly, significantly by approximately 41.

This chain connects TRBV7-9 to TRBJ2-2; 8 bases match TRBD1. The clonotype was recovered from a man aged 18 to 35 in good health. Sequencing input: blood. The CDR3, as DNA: TGTGCCAGCAGCTTAAGACAGGGGAGTGACACCGGGGAGCTGTTTTTT. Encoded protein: CASSLRQGSDTGELFF. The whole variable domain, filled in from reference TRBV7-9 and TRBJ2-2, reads DTGVSQNPRHKITKRGQNVTFRCDPISEHNRLYWYRQTLGQGPEFLTYFQNEAQLEKSRLLSDRFSAERPKGSFSTLEIQRTEQGDSAMYLCASSLRQGSDTGELFFGEGSRLTVL.